These 21 T cell receptor beta chains came from one sample sequenced in a study of long-term antiretroviral therapy in people with HIV. With survey level as its setting, the immunoSEQ assay was v3.0. Measured with immunoSEQ multiplex PCR; TCRdb has only the in-frame clones, and not every one. There are fewer than 30,000 clones in the sample; more than 65% occur only once, and 5.5% lies in the top ten. Sequenced material: unsorted PBMCs, taken 1.1 years before starting antiretroviral therapy. The receptors shown here come from a woman aged 25-40 years with HIV.

V and J are TRBV10-2 and TRBJ2-2; 7 bases are shared with TRBD2. J gave up 7 bases and V 7 bases, and 3 bases lay outside the gene matches. CDR1 is WSHSY, CDR2 SAAADI, per germline. CDR3 length: 12 amino acids. The CDR3 DNA is TGCGCCAGCATGACGGGGGGCGGGGAGCTGTTTTTT. Residues: CASMTGGGELFF.

The chain combines TRBV20-1 with TRBJ2-1, with TRBD1 as a possible D gene (6 bases). The ends were cut back, 5 bases at V and 8 bases at J, with 10 bases in the middle. Germline-derived CDR1 and CDR2 are DFQATT and SNEGSKA (reference sequence). The CDR3 loop spans 11 amino acids. The CDR3 loop reads CSAFQGYEQFF. The DNA of the CDR3 is TGCAGTGCTTTCCAGGGGTATGAGCAGTTCTTC.

The chain uses TRBV15 and TRBJ2-2; perhaps D is TRBD1 or TRBD2 (7 bases each). The CDR3 runs 16 residues. V lost 9 bases to trimming and J lost 3 bases, with 20 bases between them. CDR1 and CDR2 (germline): LNHNV, YYDKDF (reference sequence). The CDR3 DNA is TGTGCCACGCAGGGGGGCGGGGGCATCGACACCGGGGAGCTGTTTTTT. It encodes CATQGGGGIDTGELFF.

This rearrangement joins TRBV5-1 to TRBJ1-1, with D unresolved. The CDR3 has 13 amino acids. The ends were cut back, 0 bases at V and 1 base at J, with 4 bases in the middle. Germline V gives CDR1 SGHRS, CDR2 YFSETQ. CDR3 nucleotide sequence: TGCGCCAGCAGCTTGGGTACGAACACTGAAGCTTTCTTT. Protein sequence: CASSLGTNTEAFF.

The chain links TRBV7-9 to TRBJ1-1; the match to TRBD1 covers 7 bases. The germline CDR1 and CDR2 sequences are SEHNR and FQNEAQ (reference sequence). Germline trimming cut 8 bases from V and 0 bases from J; bases unmatched to any gene: 6. CDR3 length: 14 residues. In DNA, the CDR3 is TGTGCCAGCCTCCGAGACAGGGTGAACACTGAAGCTTTCTTT. It yields the protein CASLRDRVNTEAFF.

J is TRBJ2-7 and V is TRBV2; TRBD1 might be the D (6 bases). V was pared by 1 base and J by 11 bases, with 12 bases between. The germline CDR1 and CDR2 sequences are SNHLY and FYNNEI. This CDR3 comprises 12 residues. CDR3 coding DNA: TGTGCCAGCAGTGAAGTTACAGGGTTCGAGTACGTC. Its protein is CASSEVTGFEYV.

The chain is built from TRBV6-1 and TRBJ2-3, with unresolved D. The length of the CDR3 is 13 residues. V lost 1 base and J lost 3, with 5 bases in between. Germline V gene sequence: CDR1 MNHNS, CDR2 SASEGT. The DNA of the CDR3 is TGTGCCAGCAGTGAAGGGGATACAGATACGCAGTATTTT. Translation gives CASSEGDTDTQYF.

V usage is TRBV7-2 and J usage is TRBJ1-2; D unresolved. Trimming stripped 7 bases from V and 5 bases from J, with 26 bases between. This CDR3 is 17 amino acids long. CDR1 is SGHTA, CDR2 FQGNSA, per germline. As DNA, the CDR3 is TGTGCCAGCACCGTATTCGTGGGCGGGGAAGTCCCTTATGGCTACACCTTC. Encoded protein: CASTVFVGGEVPYGYTF.

The genes are TRBV5-1 and TRBJ1-1; D is undetermined. Between the trimmed V and J ends, which lost 4 bases and 0 bases, there was a span of 10 bases. Germline V gives CDR1 SGHRS, CDR2 YFSETQ. The CDR3 runs to 14 residues. CDR3 protein: CASSPPRVNTEAFF. CDR3 nucleotides: TGCGCCAGCAGCCCTCCCCGGGTGAACACTGAAGCTTTCTTT.

The chain has TRBV18 and TRBJ1-3; no clear D gene. V was pared by 8 bases and J by 8 bases, with 13 bases between. In germline, CDR1 is KGHSH, CDR2 LQKENI. This CDR3 has 12 amino acids. CDR3 DNA sequence: TGTGCCAGCCTTACCCTTGGGGACACCATATATTTT. Translation: CASLTLGDTIYF.

This chain connects TRBV18 to TRBJ2-2, with TRBD1 matching 8 bases. Looked up from germline, CDR1 is KGHSH and CDR2 is LQKENI. The CDR3 sequence is 17 residues long. V lost 4 bases, J lost 1 base, and 8 bases stayed unmatched. CDR3 sequence reads: CASSLLQGAKNTGELFF. In nucleotides, the CDR3 is TGTGCCAGCTCACTGCTTCAGGGGGCAAAGAACACCGGGGAGCTGTTTTTT.

This rearrangement joins TRBV6-1 to TRBJ2-3; D is uncertain. V was pared by 1 base and J by 1 base, with 18 bases between. The CDR3 is 18 amino acids. Germline V gene lookup returns CDR1 MNHNS and CDR2 SASEGT. For the CDR3, the DNA is TGTGCCAGCAGTGAAGATCTTCCCTCACATGGAGGCACAGATACGCAGTATTTT. This encodes CASSEDLPSHGGTDTQYF.

The chain couples TRBV10-3 to TRBJ1-6; tentative D call: TRBD1 (6 bases). The CDR3 covers 12 residues. V lost 10 bases and J lost 7, with 11 bases in between. Looked up from germline, CDR1 is ENHRY and CDR2 is SYGVKD. This CDR3 is CASGQTNSPLHF. The CDR3 bases are TGTGCCAGCGGACAGACAAATTCACCCCTCCACTTT.

The gene calls are TRBV4-1 and TRBJ1-1; 7 bases line up with TRBD1. V was pared by 4 bases and J by 1 base, with 3 bases of the junction left unmatched. The CDR3 contains 14 residues. CDR1 and CDR2 (germline): MGHRA, YSYEKL. CDR3 sequence (DNA): TGCGCCAGCAGCCGCGGACAGGCGAACACTGAAGCTTTCTTT. Protein: CASSRGQANTEAFF.

This clone was observed a handful of times. The CDR3 loop is CASSAEDRGSAPLHF. The CDR3 DNA reads as TGCGCCAGCAGCGCAGAAGACAGGGGTTCAGCACCCCTCCACTTT. The chain employs TRBV5-1 and TRBJ1-6; 8 nucleotides match TRBD1. This CDR3 contains 15 residues. CDR1 and CDR2 (germline): SGHRS, YFSETQ. V shed 4 bases and J 11 bases; nucleotides not matched to a gene: 11. Full variable domain (missing parts from reference TRBV5-1 and TRBJ1-6): KAGVTQTPRYLIKTRGQQVTLSCSPISGHRSVSWYQQTPGQGLQFLFEYFSETQRNKGNFPGRFSGRQFSNSRSEMNVSTLELGDSALYLCASSAEDRGSAPLHFGNGTRLTVT.

V gene TRBV13 combines with J gene TRBJ2-3, with 8 bases identical to TRBD1. Trimming at V came to 4 bases and at J to 1 base, leaving 4 bases not matched to a gene. This CDR3 is 15 amino acids long. CDR1 is PRHDT, CDR2 FYEKMQ, per germline (reference sequence). CDR3 DNA sequence: TGTGCCAGCAGCTCCAGGGGGCGAGGCACAGATACGCAGTATTTT. Protein sequence: CASSSRGRGTDTQYF. The whole variable domain, remainder taken from reference TRBV13 and TRBJ2-3, is AAGVIQSPRHLIKEKRETATLKCYPIPRHDTVYWYQQGPGQDPQFLISFYEKMQSDKGSIPDRFSAQQFSDYHSELNMSSLELGDSALYFCASSSRGRGTDTQYFGPGTRLTVL.

The chain has TRBV2 and TRBJ1-2; D perhaps matches TRBD1 (5 bases). CDR3 length equals 13 residues. Trimming removed 4 bases at V and 7 bases at J, with 13 bases between. Germline CDR1 SNHLY, CDR2 FYNNEI. In DNA, the CDR3 is TGTGCCAGCAGTGCCCGGGACTTGGTTGGCTACACCTTC. Its translation is CASSARDLVGYTF.

A single count supports this clone. The rearrangement uses TRBV11-2 and TRBJ1-3, with D maybe TRBD1 (5 bases). The CDR3 runs to 16 residues. The germline V gene has CDR1 SGHAT and CDR2 FQNNGV. Trimming cost V 5 bases and J 0 bases, with 14 bases left between them. The DNA for the CDR3 is TGTGCCAGCAGCGAAGACAGAGCCTTCTCTGGAAACACCATATATTTT. This encodes CASSEDRAFSGNTIYF.

The chain has TRBV21-1 and TRBJ2-3; the table's D call TRBD2 went unverified against the DNA. TRBV21-1 is listed as a pseudogene. This CDR3 comprises 15 residues. The CDR3 spells CASSPSGPSTDTQYF. The CDR3, as DNA: TGTGCCAGCAGCCCTAGCGGGCCAAGCACAGATACGCAGTATTTT.

The rearrangement joins TRBV5-1 to TRBJ2-5; tentatively, D is TRBD2 (6 bases). The CDR3 runs to 15 residues. V dropped 4 bases and J dropped 2 bases, with 15 bases sitting between them. CDR1 and CDR2 (germline): SGHRS, YFSETQ. The CDR3 loop is CASSPAGTLQETQYF. Written as DNA, the CDR3 is TGCGCCAGCAGCCCGGCCGGGACTCTGCAAGAGACCCAGTACTTC. Full variable domain (outside the CDR3, taken from reference TRBV5-1 and TRBJ2-5): KAGVTQTPRYLIKTRGQQVTLSCSPISGHRSVSWYQQTPGQGLQFLFEYFSETQRNKGNFPGRFSGRQFSNSRSEMNVSTLELGDSALYLCASSPAGTLQETQYFGPGTRLLVL.

The gene calls are TRBV10-2 and TRBJ2-5, with D possibly TRBD1 on 5 matching bases. Germline assignment: CDR1 WSHSY and CDR2 SAAADI. This CDR3 has 14 amino acids. The V end was cut by 2 bases, the J end by 1 base, with 8 bases between. The CDR3, as DNA: TGCGCCAGCAGTGAGGGACATCCCCAAGAGACCCAGTACTTC. Translating gives CASSEGHPQETQYF.